One T cell receptor (beta chain) is described in this entry. This record belongs to a study of shared clonotypes between healthy human individuals. Approximately 200 ng DNA, around 30,000 T cell genomes, went into each sorted-subset replicate PCR. Clones were read by immunoSEQ multiplex PCR, and TCRdb kept only the in-frame ones, dropping some. Of around 600,000 clones detected, 97% appear once; the ten largest clones hold roughly 0.05%. In germline, CDR1 is SGDLS, CDR2 YYNGEE. V was shortened by 0 bases and J by 2 bases, with 9 bases between the two germline ends. The CDR3 contains 14 residues. Memory CD4+ cells were the fraction left after CD45RA+ naive selection.

The specimen was naive CD4+ T cells sorted from blood. Subset: CD45RA+ positively selected. The clonotype comes from a woman aged 25 to 39 in good health. The chain couples TRBV9 to TRBJ2-7; D is uncertain. CDR3 residues: CASSVELQTYEQYF. CDR3 sequence (DNA): TGTGCCAGCAGCGTAGAATTACAAACCTACGAGCAGTACTTC.